This record looks at one TCR beta chain sequence and its context. Its antigen is unknown. These data are taken from a study of T cells expressing NK-cell markers. General observations from the study: In a handful of donors, dominant CD3+CD56+NKG2C+ clones formed roughly 1.0-7.5% of CD8+ cells.

The CDR3 spans 14 residues. CDR1 is WSHSY and CDR2 is SAAADI in the germline V gene. For each CDR3 protein, TCRdb gives one entry from its re-call of the 5' RACE reads, without DNA. Here the sample table reports some 440,000 distinct CDR3 sequences. V and J are TRBV10-2 and TRBJ2-7; TCRdb outputs TRBD2, but without DNA this stays unchecked. Sequenced input: blood T cells: a sorted CD56 or NKG2C T cell subset, CD4+ or CD8+ T cells, or bulk PBMC T cells (not recorded which). The origin of this receptor is a woman aged 50 to 60 in good health. The CDR3 region is CASTPTSGSYEQYF.